The 28 T cell receptor beta chains reported below all come from one sample, sequenced in a study of T-cell memory formation after mild COVID-19. TCRdb used MiXCR to reprocess the 5' RACE reads, holding one entry per CDR3 protein. Seen here are 110,000 or so distinct CDR3 sequences, about 24% observed once, and the top ten hold roughly two fifths. Sequenced input: PBMCs or a T cell subset sorted from them (not recorded which). These receptors were taken from a man aged 18 to 35 who had mild COVID-19 (a few samples of this study predate the infection). Cell type and time point are not known.

There are a few counts of this clonotype. The CDR3 nucleotides read TGTGCCAGCATGCCCGGACAGGCTCTCGAGCAGTACGTC. This sequence encodes CASMPGQALEQYV. The chain links TRBV6-2 or TRBV6-3 to TRBJ2-7, with TRBD1 identical over 7 bases. Germline-derived CDR1 and CDR2 are MNHEY and SVGEGT. The CDR3 is 13 residues long. The trim removed 7 bases at V and 6 bases at J, leaving 9 bases unmatched.

The chain combines TRBV12-3 or TRBV12-4 with TRBJ2-2; TRBD1 matches 7 bases. Losses at the gene ends were 5 bases for V and 6 bases for J; bases not matched to a gene: 3. The CDR3 loop spans 13 amino acids. The CDR3, as DNA: TGTGCCAGCAGTCCACAGGGGTCCGGGGAGCTGTTTTTT. Its translation: CASSPQGSGELFF.

This clonotype occurred a few times. This rearrangement joins TRBV6-4 to TRBJ2-2; no clear D. Germline CDR1 and CDR2: MRHNA and SNTAGT. The CDR3 totals 13 residues. Trimming left V 4 bases short and J 1 base short, with 4 bases between. The DNA for the CDR3 is TGTGCCAGCAGTGTGGAGAACACCGGGGAGCTGTTTTTT. Translating it yields CASSVENTGELFF.

The chain is built from TRBV7-9 and TRBJ2-5, with unresolved D. This CDR3 spans 14 amino acids. The V and J ends lost 8 bases and 0 bases respectively, with 13 bases between them. Germline CDR1 SEHNR, CDR2 FQNEAQ (reference sequence). The CDR3 region has the DNA TGTGCCAGCCGGATTGAGAGAAACCAAGAGACCCAGTACTTC. Translating it yields CASRIERNQETQYF.

This clonotype appeared a few times. V gene TRBV5-1 combines with J gene TRBJ2-5; no reliable D call. CDR1 is SGHRS and CDR2 is YFSETQ in the germline V gene. The germline V and J ends were trimmed by 0 bases and 1 base, with 10 bases remaining between them. The CDR3 totals 15 residues. CDR3 nucleotide sequence: TGCGCCAGCAGCTTGGCCGGCAGAACCCAAGAGACCCAGTACTTC. It yields the protein CASSLAGRTQETQYF.

The genes are TRBV18 and TRBJ2-1; TRBD2 matches 10 bases. CDR3 length equals 14 residues. CDR1 and CDR2 (germline): KGHSH, LQKENI. V shed 6 bases and J 5 bases; nucleotides not matched to a gene: 4. The CDR3 is CASSHGLADNEQFF. CDR3 in DNA: TGTGCCAGCTCGCACGGACTAGCGGACAATGAGCAGTTCTTC.

This clonotype was detected only once. The chain links TRBV6-5 to TRBJ1-1; 7 nucleotides agree with TRBD1. The CDR3 is made up of 14 amino acids. Germline loops: CDR1 MNHEY, CDR2 SVGAGI. The junction had 8 bases not matched to a gene; V was cut back by 6 bases and J by 4 bases. CDR3 nucleotide sequence: TGTGCCAGCAGGACTACAGGGGTATCCACTGAAGCTTTCTTT. It is translated as CASRTTGVSTEAFF.

This clonotype was counted between two and nine times. The chain recombines TRBV28 with TRBJ2-7; the D gene could be TRBD1 or TRBD2 (5 bases each). Trimming removed 11 bases at V and 3 bases at J, with 14 bases between. Germline lookup yields CDR1 MDHEN and CDR2 SYDVKM. The CDR3 spans 12 residues. CDR3 region: CASRDQRYEQYV. As DNA, the CDR3 is TGTGCCTCTAGGGACCAACGCTACGAGCAGTACGTC.

This clonotype was seen only a few times. V is TRBV4-1 and J is TRBJ2-5, with TRBD2 matching over 12 bases. Germline CDR1 reads MGHRA; CDR2 reads YSYEKL. This CDR3 has 16 residues. Trimming took 8 bases from V and 2 from J; bases not matched to a gene: 9. CDR3 DNA sequence: TGCGCCAGCGGTTGTCTAGCGGGGGGGGGACAAGAGACCCAGTACTTC. Residues: CASGCLAGGGQETQYF.

The V and J genes are TRBV4-1 and TRBJ2-7; 8 bases map to TRBD2. The CDR3 sequence is 15 residues long. J lost 4 bases, V lost 3 bases, and 8 bases had no gene match. Germline CDR1 and CDR2: MGHRA and YSYEKL. CDR3 in amino acids: CASSQSPGLGYEQYV. As DNA, the CDR3 is TGCGCCAGCAGCCAGTCTCCGGGACTAGGATACGAGCAGTACGTC.

The chain employs TRBV10-3 and TRBJ2-7; D gene unclear. V shed 0 bases and J shed 6 bases, with 18 bases lying between them. CDR1 ENHRY and CDR2 SYGVKD come from the germline V gene. The CDR3 contains 16 residues. The CDR3 nucleotides are TGTGCCATCAGTGAGTCGTGCAGGCCGCCCGTGTGCGAGCAGTACGTC. It encodes CAISESCRPPVCEQYV.

The CDR3 DNA follows: TGTGCCAGCACCTTCGGGCCCAGGGGACAGGCGAACACTGAAGCTTTCTTT. It translates to CASTFGPRGQANTEAFF. The V call is TRBV5-6, the J call TRBJ1-1; 8 positions agree with TRBD1. CDR1 SGHDT and CDR2 YYEEEE come from the germline V gene. V lost 6 bases and J lost 1; bases outside the gene matches: 14. The length of the CDR3 is 17 residues.

This clonotype has a handful of counts. The rearrangement links TRBV6-2 or TRBV6-3 to TRBJ2-7; 7 positions agree with TRBD1. Trimming removed 2 bases from V and 3 bases from J; junction bases left unmatched: 13. The CDR3 is 17 amino acids. CDR1 is MNHEY, CDR2 SVGEGT, per germline. The CDR3 DNA is TGTGCCAGCAGTTACCCGAGACGGACAGGAACCCTCTACGAGCAGTACGTC. This codes for CASSYPRRTGTLYEQYV.

This clonotype was seen a handful of times. V usage is TRBV6-5 and J usage is TRBJ1-1; maybe TRBD1 (5 bases). CDR1 and CDR2 (germline): MNHEY, SVGAGI. Deletions cut 2 bases from V and 3 bases from J, with 10 bases between. This CDR3 is built from 14 residues. This CDR3 is CASSYLMGDTEAFF. CDR3 nucleotide sequence: TGTGCCAGCAGTTACCTTATGGGGGACACTGAAGCTTTCTTT.

This chain uses TRBV20-1 with TRBJ2-5; D remains ambiguous. The germline CDR1 and CDR2 sequences are DFQATT and SNEGSKA (reference sequence). This CDR3 region has 13 residues. V lost 3 bases and J 0 bases, leaving 8 bases between the germline ends. The CDR3 protein is CSASSRYQETQYF. CDR3 sequence (DNA): TGCAGTGCTAGCAGTCGGTACCAAGAGACCCAGTACTTC.

In this sample, this clonotype turned up many times. This sequence joins TRBV4-1 and TRBJ2-7; a possible D gene is TRBD1 (6 bases). Germline CDR1 MGHRA, CDR2 YSYEKL. The CDR3 sequence is 13 residues long. V lost 8 bases and J 1 base, leaving 12 bases between the germline ends. The CDR3 sequence is CASAGELSYEQYF. DNA of the CDR3: TGCGCCAGCGCAGGGGAGTTATCCTACGAGCAGTACTTC.

The chain couples TRBV15 to TRBJ2-7; tentative D call: TRBD1 (6 bases). The germline V and J ends were trimmed by 2 bases and 6 bases, with 11 bases remaining between them. CDR1 is LNHNV, CDR2 YYDKDF, per germline (reference sequence). There are 13 residues in the CDR3. CDR3 region: CATSRQHRAEQYF. The CDR3 DNA is TGTGCCACCAGCAGACAACACAGGGCCGAGCAGTACTTC.

In its sample, this clonotype was seen a few times. This rearrangement joins TRBV5-1 to TRBJ2-2, with 12 bases matching TRBD2. V trimming: 0 bases; J trimming: 3 bases; junction bases outside the gene matches: 0. The length of the CDR3 is 16 residues. The V gene's germline CDR1 is SGHRS and CDR2 YFSETQ. CDR3 sequence: CASSLGLAGDTGELFF. The CDR3 nucleotides read TGCGCCAGCAGCTTGGGACTAGCGGGGGACACCGGGGAGCTGTTTTTT.

The J gene is TRBJ2-3, the V gene TRBV6-5; 9 nucleotides line up with TRBD1. The J segment lost 4 bases and the V segment lost 0 bases, leaving 11 bases of the junction unmatched. The CDR3 consists of 18 residues. Germline V gene data show CDR1 as MNHEY and CDR2 as SVGAGI. The CDR3 sequence is CASSYSVDRDRVPDTQYF. The CDR3 bases are TGTGCCAGCAGTTACTCGGTAGACCGGGACAGGGTCCCAGATACGCAGTATTTT.

V usage is TRBV29-1 and J usage is TRBJ1-1; 9 bases agree with TRBD1. Germline V gene lookup returns CDR1 SQVTM and CDR2 ANQGSEA. The CDR3 is 12 amino acids. Germline trimming cut 0 bases from V and 11 bases from J; bases unmatched to any gene: 4. CDR3 bases: TGCAGCGTTGAAGAGGGGACAGGGATGGCTTTCTTT. Translating it yields CSVEEGTGMAFF.

The CDR3 loop reads CASSFLAGAEDTQYF. The CDR3 DNA reads as TGTGCCAGCAGTTTTTTAGCGGGGGCCGAGGATACGCAGTATTTT. The chain has TRBV12-3 or TRBV12-4 and TRBJ2-3, with 9 bases matching TRBD2. Trimming at V came to 3 bases and at J to 6 bases, leaving 7 bases not matched to a gene. The length of the CDR3 is 15 residues.

The rearrangement links TRBV14 to TRBJ2-7; the match to TRBD1 covers 9 bases. Germline trimming cut 3 bases from V and 3 bases from J; bases unmatched to any gene: 9. The germline CDR1 and CDR2 sequences are SGHDN and FVKESK. The CDR3 length is 16 residues. The DNA for the CDR3 is TGTGCCAGCAGCCACGATCGAAACAGGGGGCACTACGAGCAGTACTTC. This encodes CASSHDRNRGHYEQYF.

The chain uses TRBV11-2 and TRBJ2-5; maybe TRBD2 (5 bases). CDR1 and CDR2 from the germline V gene are SGHAT and FQNNGV. CDR3 length: 14 amino acids. V lost 5 bases and J lost 2, with 12 bases in between. The CDR3: CASSHARDQETQYF. The CDR3 DNA reads as TGTGCCAGCAGCCATGCGAGGGATCAAGAGACCCAGTACTTC.

This sequence joins TRBV9 and TRBJ2-1, with D perhaps matching TRBD2 (6 bases). Germline V CDR1 and CDR2: SGDLS, YYNGEE. The ends were cut back, 0 bases at V and 7 bases at J, with 11 bases in the middle. The CDR3 runs to 14 residues. Written as DNA, the CDR3 is TGTGCCAGCAGCGTAGGGGGCGGGGTAAATGAGCAGTTCTTC. It specifies CASSVGGGVNEQFF.

This clonotype has only a few counts. The rearrangement links TRBV7-2 to TRBJ1-5; D not resolved. The CDR3 is 14 residues long. V lost 2 bases and J 4 bases, leaving 9 bases between the germline ends. Germline V lookup: CDR1 SGHTA, CDR2 FQGNSA. The CDR3 reads CASSLTRANQPQHF. The CDR3 DNA sequence: TGTGCCAGCAGCTTAACGAGGGCTAATCAGCCCCAGCATTTT.

This clonotype was detected only a few times. CDR3: CASSGGMNGEAFF. CDR3 bases: TGTGCCAGCAGTGGGGGGATGAACGGTGAAGCTTTCTTT. This rearrangement joins TRBV6-5 to TRBJ1-1; D possibly corresponds to TRBD1 (5 bases). V shed 5 bases and J shed 7 bases, with 14 bases lying between them. This CDR3 is built from 13 residues. Germline assignment: CDR1 MNHEY and CDR2 SVGAGI.

The chain is built from TRBV25-1 and TRBJ2-7; possibly TRBD2 for D (6 bases). In germline, CDR1 is MGHDK, CDR2 SYGVNS. The V gene lost 4 bases and the J gene lost 6 bases, with 7 bases spanning the gap. The CDR3 extends over 11 amino acids. In DNA, the CDR3 is TGTGCCAGCAGTGTGGGAGGCGAGCAGTACTTC. It translates to CASSVGGEQYF.

This clonotype was detected only a few times. CDR3 protein: CASSSVRNEQYV. Here the CDR3 DNA reads TGTGCCAGCAGTTCCGTGAGGAACGAGCAGTACGTC. The chain joins TRBV28 to TRBJ2-7; D not certain. With 4 bases removed from V and 5 bases from J, the gap between germline ends came to 9 bases. CDR3 length: 12 residues. Germline CDR1 reads MDHEN; CDR2 reads SYDVKM.